These T cell receptor beta chains were read from a single sample in a study of identical twins. TCRdb independently ran MiXCR on the 5' RACE reads; one entry per CDR3 protein. The table records hundreds of thousands of distinct CDR3 sequences, more than 9% of them present only once. The same data also contributed to another study, on yellow fever vaccine responses in identical twins.

Source material: PBMCs. Source of these receptors: a woman aged 18-30 years in good health. The CDR3 runs from the conserved cysteine through the conserved F or W. The D gene is left open where the match is weak. Some rows mark clone size as missing; the rest say once, few, many or name a class of expanded clone.

J gene | CDR3 length | clone size | V gene | D gene | CDR3 DNA | CDR3 protein
TRBJ2-1 | 16 | many | TRBV28 | . | TGTGCCAGCAGTCTCCTCAGGGGGGTCTCCTACAATGAGCAGTTCTTC | CASSLLRGVSYNEQFF
TRBJ1-4 | 16 | many | TRBV5-1 | TRBD1 | TGCGCCAGCAGCTTGGTTGGACAGGGGTCTAATGAAAAACTGTTTTTT | CASSLVGQGSNEKLFF
TRBJ2-4 | 16 | few | TRBV15 | . | TGTGCCACCAGCAAACCGGAACCGGGTGCCAAAAACATTCAGTACTTC | CATSKPEPGAKNIQYF
TRBJ2-3 | 14 | . | TRBV6-1 | . | TGTGCCAGCAGGGGCCCCTGGCTCGCAGATACGCAGTATTTT | CASRGPWLADTQYF
TRBJ2-3 | 17 | few | TRBV4-1 | TRBD2 | TGCGCCAGCAGCCAATCCACCGGGACTAGCGTTACAGATACGCAGTATTTT | CASSQSTGTSVTDTQYF
TRBJ2-3 | 13 | few | TRBV18 | . | TGTGCCAGCTCACGGGAGCCGACAGATACGCAGTATTTT | CASSREPTDTQYF
TRBJ2-1 | 15 | . | TRBV4-1 | . | TGCGCCAGCAGCCCTGGGGCCCACTCCTACAATGAGCAGTTCTTC | CASSPGAHSYNEQFF
TRBJ2-5 | 14 | . | TRBV2 | . | TGTGCCAGCAGTGAAGCGGTTCACCAAGAGACCCAGTACTTC | CASSEAVHQETQYF
TRBJ2-2 | 11 | . | TRBV28 | . | TGTGCCAGCAGTCTCTTCCGGGAGCTGTTTTTT | CASSLFRELFF
TRBJ2-5 | 12 | few | TRBV11-2 | . | TGTGCCAGCAGCTTAAGTATGGAGACCCAGTACTTC | CASSLSMETQYF
TRBJ2-1 | 16 | . | TRBV15 | . | TGTGCCACCAGCACAACACCCGGTAGCTCCTACAATGAGCAGTTCTTC | CATSTTPGSSYNEQFF
TRBJ2-1 | 15 | many | TRBV10-3 | . | TGTGCCATCAGTGAGACGGGACGGACCCCGAATGAGCAGTTCTTC | CAISETGRTPNEQFF
TRBJ2-5 | 15 | few | TRBV28 | . | TGTGCCAGCAGTTTATTTGGGCTGTCTGGAGCCACCCAGTACTTC | CASSLFGLSGATQYF
TRBJ2-5 | 13 | . | TRBV24-1 | . | TGTGCCACCCGGGCGTCGGAGCAAGAGACCCAGTACTTC | CATRASEQETQYF
TRBJ2-1 | 15 | few | TRBV12-3/TRBV12-4 | TRBD2 | TGTGCCAGCAGACAGGGACTAGCGGTCTACAATGAGCAGTTCTTC | CASRQGLAVYNEQFF
TRBJ2-5 | 15 | few | TRBV20-1 | . | TGCAGTGCTAGAGAGTTTAACTACCACCAAGAGACCCAGTACTTC | CSAREFNYHQETQYF
TRBJ2-1 | 12 | . | TRBV11-2 | . | TGTGCCAGCAGCTTAGTTTCCGCATCTCTGTTCTTC | CASSLVSASLFF
TRBJ2-5 | 14 | . | TRBV20-1 | . | TGCAGTGCTAGAGCCCGTGGAGGGGTAGAGACCCAGTACTTC | CSARARGGVETQYF
TRBJ1-1 | 14 | few | TRBV27 | . | TGTGCCAGCAAACCGGGTACTGGGGGGACTGAAGCTTTCTTT | CASKPGTGGTEAFF
TRBJ1-5 | 17 | few | TRBV6-5 | . | TGTGCCAGCAGTTACCTGGGATCCCGGGACAGCAATCAGCCCCAGCATTTT | CASSYLGSRDSNQPQHF
TRBJ2-5 | 11 | . | TRBV25-1 | . | TGTGCCAGCAGGCGCTTGGAGACCCAGTACTTC | CASRRLETQYF
TRBJ2-2 | 12 | many | TRBV20-1 | . | TGCAGTGCTAGAAAGAACACCGGGGAGCTGTTTTTT | CSARKNTGELFF
TRBJ2-5 | 17 | few | TRBV4-1 | . | TGCGCCAGCAGCCAAGAGGGGGGGCTAGCGGACCAAGAGACCCAGTACTTC | CASSQEGGLADQETQYF
TRBJ2-5 | 15 | . | TRBV2 | . | TGTGCCAGCATCGGACGCTTTGGTCCGCAAGAGACCCAGTACTTC | CASIGRFGPQETQYF
TRBJ1-1 | 11 | few | TRBV6-4 | . | TGTGCCAGCAGGAGTGGGACTGAAGCTTTCTTT | CASRSGTEAFF
TRBJ2-2 | 13 | . | TRBV5-1 | . | TGCGCCAGCAGCCAACTAGCAACCGGGGAGCTGTTTTTT | CASSQLATGELFF
TRBJ1-5 | 15 | few | TRBV28 | . | TGTGCCAGCAGGGCCGGGACGTATAGCAATCAGCCCCAGCATTTT | CASRAGTYSNQPQHF
TRBJ1-2 | 15 | few | TRBV28 | . | TGTGCCAGCAGTAGCCTTGGCGCCAGCAACTATGGCTACACCTTC | CASSSLGASNYGYTF
TRBJ2-1 | 15 | few | TRBV20-1 | TRBD2 | TGCAGTGCTAGAGATCGGAGCGGGAAATACAATGAGCAGTTCTTC | CSARDRSGKYNEQFF
TRBJ1-2 | 15 | few | TRBV9 | TRBD1 | TGTGCCAGCAGCGTAGGGACAGGGCCCTATTCGAGCTACACCTTC | CASSVGTGPYSSYTF
TRBJ1-1 | 14 | . | TRBV6-1 | . | TGTGCCAGCCGGCCCGGGACGGACTACACTGAAGCTTTCTTT | CASRPGTDYTEAFF
TRBJ1-5 | 13 | many | TRBV12-3/TRBV12-4 | . | TGTGCCAGCAGTACAGGGTACAATCAGCCCCAGCATTTT | CASSTGYNQPQHF
TRBJ1-2 | 15 | few | TRBV29-1 | . | TGCAGCGTTGAAGATTACGGGGGGGAGCATGGTGGCTACACCTTC | CSVEDYGGEHGGYTF
TRBJ2-5 | 13 | few | TRBV29-1 | . | TGCAGCCACCACGGGCAGGGCCAAGAGACCCAGTACTTC | CSHHGQGQETQYF
TRBJ1-1 | 14 | few | TRBV7-2 | . | TGTGCCAGCAGGCGAGGTGTCATGAACACTGAAGCTTTCTTT | CASRRGVMNTEAFF
TRBJ1-2 | 16 | few | TRBV28 | . | TGTGCCAGCAGTTTAAGTACAGGGATCAATGTTTATGGCTACACCTTC | CASSLSTGINVYGYTF
TRBJ1-1 | 11 | many | TRBV7-8 | . | TGTGCCAGCATCGGGGGCATTGAAGCTTTCTTT | CASIGGIEAFF
TRBJ2-7 | 12 | . | TRBV6-5 | TRBD1 | TGTGCCAGCAGTCACAGGGGCGTCGAGCAGTACTTC | CASSHRGVEQYF
TRBJ2-1 | 14 | many | TRBV10-3 | TRBD1 | TGTGCCATCAACGGACAGGCTAAGTACAATGAGCAGTTCTTC | CAINGQAKYNEQFF
TRBJ2-5 | 13 | few | TRBV27 | . | TGTGCCAGCAGTCCCAGGGTATGGGAGACCCAGTACTTC | CASSPRVWETQYF
TRBJ2-5 | 13 | . | TRBV2 | . | TGTGCCAGCATGAGGGTAACACAAGAGACCCAGTACTTC | CASMRVTQETQYF
TRBJ2-3 | 15 | . | TRBV19 | . | TGTGCCAGTACCCCTGGTGACAGCAGCACAGATACGCAGTATTTT | CASTPGDSSTDTQYF
TRBJ1-4 | 15 | . | TRBV28 | . | TGTGCCAGCACCTCTCCGCGGGGGCCTTCGGAAAAACTGTTTTTT | CASTSPRGPSEKLFF
TRBJ1-6 | 14 | . | TRBV2 | . | TGTGCCAGCAGGGAAACCGGGAGTAATTCACCCCTCCACTTT | CASRETGSNSPLHF
TRBJ2-3 | 15 | few | TRBV7-3 | . | TGTGCCAGCAGCTTAGAGGCGGCTAGCACAGATACGCAGTATTTT | CASSLEAASTDTQYF
TRBJ2-1 | 14 | many | TRBV28 | . | TGTGCCAGCCGGTTGGGGTCGTCCTACAATGAGCAGTTCTTC | CASRLGSSYNEQFF
TRBJ2-2 | 14 | . | TRBV4-2 | . | TGTGCCAGCAGCCGGGGAGAGAACACCGGGGAGCTGTTTTTT | CASSRGENTGELFF
TRBJ1-3 | 15 | once | TRBV5-1 | . | TGCGCCAGCAGCAGGTATTCTCTCTCTGGAAACGCCATATATTTT | CASSRYSLSGNAIYF
TRBJ1-1 | 14 | many | TRBV12-3/TRBV12-4 | TRBD1 | TGTGCCAGTCGCAGGGGGCAGACGAACACTGAAGCTTTCTTT | CASRRGQTNTEAFF
TRBJ2-5 | 14 | . | TRBV5-1 | . | TGCGCCAGCAGCTTGAGGGTGGCCACAGAGACCCAGTACTTC | CASSLRVATETQYF
TRBJ2-1 | 13 | many | TRBV5-6 | . | TGTGCCAGCAGCTCTGGGCACCCTAATGAGCAGTTCTTC | CASSSGHPNEQFF